These 2 T cell receptor beta chains share one sample of origin, sequenced in a study of CD8+ T cells in alopecia areata (dated by TCRdb to the late 2010s). The time point label on this specimen signifies: more than three weeks on oral tofacitinib. What the treatment or condition label conveys for this sample: oral pan-JAK inhibitor, 5-10 mg twice daily. The library came from the immunoSEQ multiplex PCR assay. For TCR sequencing, RNA was extracted from every sample and reverse transcribed into cDNA to serve as template. Here the immuneACCESS table is served through TCRdb, limited to in-frame sequences with V and J called. Missing clones are a known gap in these copies; in checked studies unresolved V genes cover under half, and the rest lacks a known reason. The sample table holds approximately 200,000 clones, of which 55% to 70% were seen once. Approximately 3.4% of the sample lies in the top ten.

This sample comprised CD4+ T cells sorted from blood, obtained at week 4, from a patient treated with tofacitinib. The receptors derive from a human donor with alopecia areata.

Here the CDR3 reads CASSSLGKAQYF. In DNA, the CDR3 is TGTGCCAGCAGCTCGTTGGGGAAGGCTCAGTACTTC. The chain uses TRBV5-6 and TRBJ2-4; D not resolved. The CDR3 loop spans 12 amino acids. Per germline, CDR1 SGHDT and CDR2 YYEEEE. V was pared by 3 bases and J by 12 bases, with 13 bases between.

The V and J genes are TRBV5-1 and TRBJ2-1; D is tentatively TRBD1 or TRBD2 (5 bases each). Germline V gives CDR1 SGHRS, CDR2 YFSETQ. V lost 4 bases to trimming and J lost 9 bases, with 17 bases between them. The CDR3 loop spans 14 amino acids. CDR3 protein: CASSVTGPMSEQFF. CDR3 in DNA: TGCGCCAGCAGCGTTACGGGACCTATGAGTGAGCAGTTCTTC. The variable domain in full, with the rest retrieved from reference TRBV5-1 and TRBJ2-1, is KAGVTQTPRYLIKTRGQQVTLSCSPISGHRSVSWYQQTPGQGLQFLFEYFSETQRNKGNFPGRFSGRQFSNSRSEMNVSTLELGDSALYLCASSVTGPMSEQFFGPGTRLTVL.